These 6 T cell receptor beta chains share one sample of origin, sequenced in a study of blood T cell repertoires in COVID-19 (dated by TCRdb to about 2020). Library preparation used the immunoSEQ multiplex PCR assay. Entries here come from immuneACCESS through TCRdb and include only in-frame sequences with V and J called. Some clones fail to appear in such tables; in the studies checked, an unresolved V gene covers under half of the shortfall, and the cause of the remainder is unknown. Counted in this sample were some 120,000 clones; roughly 90% of them appeared once. The ten largest make up around 3.7% of the sample. Sequencing input: peripheral blood. These receptors all stem from a man aged 50 to 59 with active COVID-19.

The chain carries TRBV6-5 and TRBJ2-2; maybe TRBD1 (6 bases). The CDR3 spans 15 residues. The germline gives CDR1 MNHEY, CDR2 SVGAGI. V shed 5 bases and J shed 0 bases, with 10 bases lying between them. In DNA form, the CDR3 reads TGTGCCAGCAGTCCCGGGACAACGAACACCGGGGAGCTGTTTTTT. Translation gives CASSPGTTNTGELFF.

The V and J genes are TRBV12-5 and TRBJ2-7; 13 bases fit TRBD2. The CDR3 length is 17 residues. Germline V CDR1 and CDR2: LGHNT, FRNRAP. Trimming cost V 7 bases and J 7 bases; bases outside gene matches: 16. CDR3 sequence (DNA): TGTGCTAGTGCCCAAACCCAACTAGCGGGGGGGCCGGGGGAGCAGTACTTC. This translates into CASAQTQLAGGPGEQYF. Variable domain in full (rest from reference TRBV12-5 and TRBJ2-7): DARVTQTPRHKVTEMGQEVTMRCQPILGHNTVFWYRQTMMQGLELLAYFRNRAPLDDSGMPKDRFSAEMPDATLATLKIQPSEPRDSAVYFCASAQTQLAGGPGEQYFGPGTRLTVT.

The chain links TRBV28 to TRBJ1-2; maybe TRBD1 (5 bases). Trimming took off 5 bases at V and 3 bases at J, with 22 bases between the two ends. Germline V gene lookup returns CDR1 MDHEN and CDR2 SYDVKM. CDR3 length: 17 residues. The DNA for the CDR3 is TGTGCCAGCAGTGCCCCCACCGGGACTCGTGGGCACTATGGCTACACCTTC. The encoded protein is CASSAPTGTRGHYGYTF.

V usage is TRBV5-4 and J usage is TRBJ1-2, with D unresolved. From germline, CDR1 is SGHNT and CDR2 YYREEE (reference sequence). The CDR3 runs to 14 residues. Trimming removed 3 bases from V and 4 bases from J, with 13 bases in between. CDR3 amino acids: CASSSTEQTYGYTF. CDR3 DNA sequence: TGTGCCAGCAGCTCGACGGAACAGACCTATGGCTACACCTTC.

The chain uses TRBV7-9 and TRBJ2-1; 12 bases match TRBD1. J gave up 12 bases and V 5 bases, and 11 bases lay outside the gene matches. Per the germline V gene, CDR1 is SEHNR and CDR2 is FQNEAQ (reference sequence). This CDR3 comprises 15 residues. The CDR3 loop is CASSRGTGGKTTQFF. CDR3 DNA: TGTGCCAGCAGCCGCGGGACAGGGGGCAAAACCACGCAGTTCTTC.

The rearrangement links TRBV9 to TRBJ1-6; 10 bases line up with TRBD1. This CDR3 is 15 amino acids long. Germline V gives CDR1 SGDLS, CDR2 YYNGEE. With 0 bases clipped from V and 7 bases from J, the junction kept 1 base outside the gene matches. The CDR3, as DNA: TGTGCCAGCAGCGTAGGACAGGGGGCGAATTCACCCCTCCACTTT. Its protein product is CASSVGQGANSPLHF.